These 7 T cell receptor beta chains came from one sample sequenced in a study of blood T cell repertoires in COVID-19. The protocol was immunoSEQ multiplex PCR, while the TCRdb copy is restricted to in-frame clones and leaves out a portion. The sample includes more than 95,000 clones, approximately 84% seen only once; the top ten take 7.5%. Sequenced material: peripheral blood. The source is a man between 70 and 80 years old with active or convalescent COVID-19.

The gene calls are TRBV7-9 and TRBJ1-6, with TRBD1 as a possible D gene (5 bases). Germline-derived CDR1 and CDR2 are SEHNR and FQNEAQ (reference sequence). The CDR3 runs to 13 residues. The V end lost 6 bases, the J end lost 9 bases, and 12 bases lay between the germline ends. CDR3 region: CASSPGKGSPLHF. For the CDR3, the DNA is TGTGCCAGCAGTCCAGGGAAGGGTTCACCCCTCCACTTT.

DNA for the CDR3: TGTGCCAGCTCACCCCTTCTGGGACAGGGGTCGGACACCATATATTTT. Protein product: CASSPLLGQGSDTIYF. This chain links TRBV18 with TRBJ1-3, with TRBD1 matching over 10 bases. J gave up 8 bases and V 3 bases, and 10 bases lay outside the gene matches. This CDR3 is built from 16 residues. Looked up from germline, CDR1 is KGHSH and CDR2 is LQKENI.

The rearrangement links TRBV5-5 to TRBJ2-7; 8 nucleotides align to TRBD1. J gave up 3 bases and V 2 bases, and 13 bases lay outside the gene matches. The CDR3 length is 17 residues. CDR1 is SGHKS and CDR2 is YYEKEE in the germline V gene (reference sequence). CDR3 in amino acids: CASSFVPGGNVGYEQYF. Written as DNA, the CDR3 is TGTGCCAGCAGCTTTGTCCCAGGGGGCAATGTCGGCTACGAGCAGTACTTC. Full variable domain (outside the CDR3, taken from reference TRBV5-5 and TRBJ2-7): DAGVTQSPTHLIKTRGQQVTLRCSPISGHKSVSWYQQVLGQGPQFIFQYYEKEERGRGNFPDRFSARQFPNYSSELNVNALLLGDSALYLCASSFVPGGNVGYEQYFGPGTRLTVT.

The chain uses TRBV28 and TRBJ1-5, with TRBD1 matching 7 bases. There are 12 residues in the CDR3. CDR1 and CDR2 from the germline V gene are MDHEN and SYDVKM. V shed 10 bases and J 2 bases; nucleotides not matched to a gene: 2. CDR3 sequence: CAITGGNQPQHF. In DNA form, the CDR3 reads TGTGCCATCACAGGGGGCAATCAGCCCCAGCATTTT. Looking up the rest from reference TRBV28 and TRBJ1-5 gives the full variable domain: DVKVTQSSRYLVKRTGEKVFLECVQDMDHENMFWYRQDPGLGLRLIYFSYDVKMKEKGDIPEGYSVSREKKERFSLILESASTNQTSMYLCAITGGNQPQHFGDGTRLSIL.

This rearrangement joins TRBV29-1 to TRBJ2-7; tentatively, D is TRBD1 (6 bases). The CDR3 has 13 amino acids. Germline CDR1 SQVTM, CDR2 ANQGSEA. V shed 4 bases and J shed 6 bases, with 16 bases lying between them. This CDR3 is CSVVGQGIAEQYF. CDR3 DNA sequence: TGCAGCGTTGTTGGGCAGGGGATAGCCGAGCAGTACTTC.

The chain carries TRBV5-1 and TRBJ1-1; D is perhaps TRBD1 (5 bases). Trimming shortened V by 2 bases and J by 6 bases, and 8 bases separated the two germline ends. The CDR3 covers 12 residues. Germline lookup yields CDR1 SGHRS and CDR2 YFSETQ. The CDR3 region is CASSFIGAEAFF. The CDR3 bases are TGCGCCAGCAGCTTTATAGGGGCTGAAGCTTTCTTT.

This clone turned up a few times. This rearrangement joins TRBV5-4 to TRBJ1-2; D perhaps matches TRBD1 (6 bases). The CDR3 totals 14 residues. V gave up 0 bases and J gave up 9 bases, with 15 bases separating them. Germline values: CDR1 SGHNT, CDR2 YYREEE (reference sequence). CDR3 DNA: TGTGCCAGCAGCTTGGCCGGGGGGCGAGGGAGCTACACCTTC. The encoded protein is CASSLAGGRGSYTF.